This T cell receptor beta chain was profiled in a study of blood T cell repertoires in COVID-19. V lost 4 bases to trimming and J lost 6 bases; unmatched junction nucleotides: 6. Germline CDR1 and CDR2: MNHEY and SMNVEV (reference sequence). This CDR3 region has 15 residues. In the authors' workflow: Nucleated cell counts were estimated from reference gene primer amplification. TCRdb's table, derived via immunoSEQ multiplex PCR, lists solely in-frame clones and lacks some. V and J calls and clone size are copied from that table; D and trimming were computed from the DNA. Here the sample spans under 150,000 clones, 85% to 90% being singletons.

Source material: peripheral blood. The source is a human donor in a cohort sampled during active COVID-19. This chain links TRBV27 with TRBJ2-1; 10 nucleotides agree with TRBD2. The CDR3 nucleotides read TGTGCCAGCAGTTACACTAGCGGGGTCCGCAATGAGCAGTTCTTC. Its protein product is CASSYTSGVRNEQFF.